The 18 T cell receptor beta chains presented below share a single source sample, sequenced in a study of shared T cell receptors in the human thymus. The method was immunoSEQ multiplex PCR; TCRdb's version includes in-frame clones alone and lacks a portion of them. Of about 540,000 clones in the sample, around 82% were seen once. This same sample was also part of a study on human thymus T cells.

The sample taken for sequencing was thymocytes. The origin of the receptors is a boy under two years old with a congenital heart defect.

The rearrangement links TRBV4-2 to TRBJ2-7, with D possibly being TRBD2 (6 bases). Germline loops: CDR1 LGHNA, CDR2 YNFKEQ. V was trimmed by 3 bases and J by 4 bases, leaving 16 bases between them. The CDR3 has 15 residues. CDR3 sequence: CASSHHLQAGYEQYF. CDR3 nucleotides: TGTGCCAGCAGCCATCACCTCCAGGCGGGGTACGAGCAGTACTTC.

Here the CDR3 reads CASSLVRREGKETQYF. The CDR3 bases are TGCGCCAGCAGCTTGGTTAGGCGGGAGGGAAAAGAGACCCAGTACTTC. V usage is TRBV5-1 and J usage is TRBJ2-5, with 9 bases that match TRBD2. Germline CDR1 and CDR2: SGHRS and YFSETQ. Trimming took 0 bases from V and 3 from J; bases not matched to a gene: 6. The CDR3 runs to 16 residues.

J is TRBJ2-1 and V is TRBV20-1; 7 bases map to TRBD2. V lost 7 bases to trimming and J lost 6 bases; unmatched junction nucleotides: 0. The CDR3 sequence is 10 residues long. Per germline, CDR1 DFQATT and CDR2 SNEGSKA (reference sequence). The CDR3 bases are TGCAGTGGGACTAGCAATGAGCAGTTCTTC. Residues: CSGTSNEQFF.

The V gene is TRBV11-2, the J gene TRBJ2-5; D unclear. Germline V CDR1 and CDR2: SGHAT, FQNNGV. The ends were cut back, 2 bases at V and 1 base at J, with 8 bases in the middle. The CDR3 is 14 amino acids. CDR3 loop: CASSLSDSQETQYF. DNA for the CDR3: TGTGCCAGCAGCTTAAGCGACTCCCAAGAGACCCAGTACTTC.

This clone was counted a few times. This chain links TRBV5-8 with TRBJ1-1; 8 bases are shared with TRBD1. This CDR3 is 16 amino acids long. V trimming: 4 bases; J trimming: 4 bases; junction bases outside the gene matches: 12. Germline CDR1 SGHTS, CDR2 YDEGEE. CDR3 in amino acids: CASSHNPGQGLTEAFF. CDR3 coding DNA: TGTGCCAGCAGCCACAACCCCGGACAGGGACTCACTGAAGCTTTCTTT.

In its sample, this clone was seen once. The V and J genes are TRBV11-2 and TRBJ1-3; no clear D gene. The germline CDR1 and CDR2 sequences are SGHAT and FQNNGV. There are 17 residues in the CDR3. With 4 bases removed from V and 4 bases from J, the gap between germline ends came to 20 bases. CDR3 in DNA: TGTGCCAGCAGCTCCAATCTATCAATAAGGAGGGGAAACACCATATATTTT. Its translation is CASSSNLSIRRGNTIYF.

This chain connects TRBV11-3 to TRBJ2-3; tentatively, D is TRBD2 (5 bases). Germline V gives CDR1 SGHNT, CDR2 YENEEA. The length of the CDR3 is 15 residues. V lost 3 bases, J lost 4 bases, and 14 bases lay in between. The CDR3 region has the DNA TGTGCCAGCAGCTTTGGGGAGTATGAACCAGATACGCAGTATTTT. Its protein is CASSFGEYEPDTQYF.

This sequence joins TRBV12-5 and TRBJ2-5; possible D gene TRBD1, 6 bases. The CDR3 loop spans 16 amino acids. Trimming cost V 4 bases and J 3 bases, with 18 bases left between them. In germline, CDR1 is LGHNT, CDR2 FRNRAP. The CDR3 is CASGSDVTGLEETQYF. The CDR3 nucleotides are TGTGCTAGTGGTTCAGACGTAACAGGGTTGGAAGAGACCCAGTACTTC.

This clone was observed a few times. The chain employs TRBV7-9 and TRBJ1-1, with no clear D. Germline CDR1 reads SEHNR; CDR2 reads FQNEAQ (reference sequence). This CDR3 is built from 16 residues. V lost 4 bases to trimming and J lost 4 bases, with 19 bases between them. In DNA form, the CDR3 reads TGTGCCAGCAGCTCCGAGGAGTCCGGGTTTAGCACTGAAGCTTTCTTT. Amino acids: CASSSEESGFSTEAFF.

The gene calls are TRBV14 and TRBJ2-7; 7 bases are shared with TRBD1. There are 16 residues in the CDR3. Germline CDR1 reads SGHDN; CDR2 reads FVKESK. Trimming took 2 bases from V and 3 from J; bases not matched to a gene: 10. The CDR3 region has the DNA TGTGCCAGCAGCCAATCCCGGGGACAGAGACTCTACGAGCAGTACTTC. This encodes CASSQSRGQRLYEQYF.

The CDR3, as DNA: TGTGCAAGTCGCTTACCGAGTAGACAGGCCCCTACCTACGAGCAGTACTTC. It translates to CASRLPSRQAPTYEQYF. The chain couples TRBV12-2 to TRBJ2-7; the D call of TRBD1 is as the table states it, not checked on the DNA. TRBV12-2 counts as a pseudogene. The CDR3 length is 17 residues.

The chain employs TRBV7-4 and TRBJ1-1; 11 bases agree with TRBD1. Losses at the gene ends were 5 bases for V and 4 bases for J; bases not matched to a gene: 9. Germline CDR1 reads SGHVT; CDR2 reads SQSDAQ. This CDR3 has 16 residues. The CDR3 bases are TGTGCCAGCAGCGACGGACAGGGGGCGATTGGCACTGAAGCTTTCTTT. The encoded protein is CASSDGQGAIGTEAFF.

The J gene is TRBJ2-2, the V gene TRBV4-2, with 12 bases lining up with TRBD2. Per the germline V gene, CDR1 is LGHNA and CDR2 is YNFKEQ. Trimming at V came to 0 bases and at J to 3 bases, leaving 8 bases not matched to a gene. The CDR3 spans 19 residues. Here the CDR3 reads CASSQDALAGGPDTGELFF. In nucleotides, the CDR3 is TGTGCCAGCAGCCAAGATGCGCTAGCGGGAGGGCCGGACACCGGGGAGCTGTTTTTT.

The chain carries TRBV10-3 and TRBJ2-5; D is possibly TRBD1 (5 bases). CDR3 length: 16 residues. The V end was cut by 0 bases, the J end by 2 bases, with 13 bases between. The germline gives CDR1 ENHRY, CDR2 SYGVKD. The CDR3 DNA reads TGTGCCATCAGTGAGTCGAACACAGGTTTACAAGAGACCCAGTACTTC. Translating gives CAISESNTGLQETQYF.

V gene TRBV4-3 combines with J gene TRBJ1-2, with 10 nucleotides matching TRBD1. Per germline, CDR1 LGHNA and CDR2 YSLEER. The J segment lost 3 bases and the V segment lost 0 bases, leaving 7 bases of the junction unmatched. The CDR3 sequence is 17 residues long. The CDR3 DNA is TGCGCCAGCAGCCAAGACGGCTCGGGACAGGGGCACTATGGCTACACCTTC. This codes for CASSQDGSGQGHYGYTF.

The rearrangement links TRBV5-1 to TRBJ2-7, with TRBD2 matching over 7 bases. The junction had 22 bases not matched to a gene; V was cut back by 7 bases and J by 6 bases. CDR1 and CDR2 from the germline V gene are SGHRS and YFSETQ. The CDR3 has 17 amino acids. For the CDR3, the DNA is TGCGCCAGCCGCCCGGGGGGTAGCGGGTTCCCGAGGGGCGAGCAGTACTTC. This translates into CASRPGGSGFPRGEQYF.

The chain recombines TRBV11-2 with TRBJ2-3; D gene unclear. The CDR3 consists of 15 residues. V was clipped by 1 base and J by 6 bases, with 14 bases between them. Germline-derived CDR1 and CDR2 are SGHAT and FQNNGV. The CDR3 region has the DNA TGTGCCAGCAGCTTAGTAATGCGAGCCAGGGATACGCAGTATTTT. This gives the protein CASSLVMRARDTQYF. The variable domain in full, completed from reference TRBV11-2 and TRBJ2-3, reads EAGVAQSPRYKIIEKRQSVAFWCNPISGHATLYWYQQILGQGPKLLIQFQNNGVVDDSQLPKDRFSAERLKGVDSTLKIQPAKLEDSAVYLCASSLVMRARDTQYFGPGTRLTVL.

CDR3 sequence: CATQTGTTSTDTQYF. The CDR3 DNA sequence: TGTGCCACCCAAACCGGGACAACTAGCACAGATACGCAGTATTTT. V usage is TRBV5-6 and J usage is TRBJ2-3, with D tentatively TRBD1 (6 bases). The CDR3 runs 15 residues. The V end lost 9 bases, the J end lost 0 bases, and 17 bases lay between the germline ends. CDR1 is SGHDT, CDR2 YYEEEE, per germline.